This T cell receptor (beta chain) emerged from a study of identical twins. After removal of 6 bases from V and 4 bases from J, the junction contained 6 bases not matched to a gene. Looked up from germline, CDR1 is KGHDR and CDR2 is SFDVKD. The CDR3 is 15 residues long. There were only healthy Caucasians among the donors. cDNA molecules carried unique molecular identifiers, and template switching added a universal primer site. TCRdb re-called the 5' RACE reads through MiXCR, storing one row per CDR3 protein. The table has under 500,000 distinct CDR3 sequences, roughly an eighth seen once. Points from the study as a whole: Analyses of zero insertions could, in part, be confounded by invariant MAIT and iNKT cells. Out-of-frame beta chain sequences displayed weaker excess sharing between twins.

A remark on this clonotype: No antigen is known for it.

These records were also assigned to another study, of yellow fever vaccine responses in identical twins.

V gene TRBV24-1 combines with J gene TRBJ2-1; 9 bases are a match to TRBD2. This receptor was obtained from a young woman in good health. Sequenced material: CD4+ T cells sorted from blood. CDR3: CATSRRTSEYNEQFF. In DNA form, the CDR3 reads TGTGCCACCAGTCGTAGGACTAGCGAGTACAATGAGCAGTTCTTC.